This entry lists 25 T cell receptor beta chains sequenced from one sample in a study of cytomegalovirus exposure and HLA in healthy donors. Assay used: immunoSEQ multiplex PCR; TCRdb lists only in-frame clones, some missing. This repertoire shows fewer than 200,000 clones, around 85% found once; its top ten account for roughly 15%. The specimen was PBMCs. The origin of the receptors is a man aged 18 to 30 in good health and CMV-seropositive.

CDR3 DNA sequence: TGTGCCAGCAGTCAGGGGGCCGGACAGGGAATAGGGTATGGCTACACCTTC. Amino acids: CASSQGAGQGIGYGYTF. This chain connects TRBV11-2 to TRBJ1-2; 8 bases are shared with TRBD1. The germline gives CDR1 SGHAT, CDR2 FQNNGV. This CDR3 comprises 17 residues. The V gene end was trimmed by 6 bases and the J gene end by 5 bases; junction bases not matched to a gene: 17.

The V gene is TRBV11-2, the J gene TRBJ1-2; possible D gene TRBD1, 6 bases. Trimming removed 5 bases from V and 8 bases from J, with 24 bases in between. Germline assignment: CDR1 SGHAT and CDR2 FQNNGV. The CDR3 loop spans 16 amino acids. In DNA, the CDR3 is TGTGCCAGCAGCAGGGTAGGGGGTACGACTATATACGGCTACACCTTC. Translation gives CASSRVGGTTIYGYTF.

This clone was counted between two and nine times. The rearrangement joins TRBV29-1 to TRBJ1-1; D remains ambiguous. Germline V gene data show CDR1 as SQVTM and CDR2 as ANQGSEA. This CDR3 has 11 residues. Trimming shortened V by 3 bases and J by 2 bases, and 4 bases separated the two germline ends. This chain's CDR3 is CSVEANTEAFF. The CDR3 DNA reads TGCAGCGTTGAGGCTAACACTGAAGCTTTCTTT.

The chain carries TRBV19 and TRBJ1-5; weak D call: TRBD1 (6 bases). Germline lookup yields CDR1 LNHDA and CDR2 SQIVND (reference sequence). V was shortened by 0 bases and J by 5 bases, with 14 bases between the two germline ends. The CDR3 length is 16 residues. In DNA form, the CDR3 reads TGTGCCAGTAGTATAGATCAGCGACAGGTGCATCAGCCCCAGCATTTT. Its protein product is CASSIDQRQVHQPQHF. The full variable domain, rest sourced from reference TRBV19 and TRBJ1-5, is DGGITQSPKYLFRKEGQNVTLSCEQNLNHDAMYWYRQDPGQGLRLIYYSQIVNDFQKGDIAEGYSVSREKKESFPLTVTSAQKNPTAFYLCASSIDQRQVHQPQHFGDGTRLSIL.

In this sample, this clone turned up a few times. The rearrangement uses TRBV30 and TRBJ1-5, with D unclear. The CDR3 extends over 13 amino acids. Deletions cut 2 bases from V and 5 bases from J, with 10 bases between. Germline CDR1 GTSNPN, CDR2 SVGIG (reference sequence). CDR3 nucleotides: TGTGCCTGGAGTCGGGAGAGTCATCAGCCCCAGCATTTT. Translated: CAWSRESHQPQHF.

This chain connects TRBV19 to TRBJ2-5; 8 bases match TRBD1. With 8 bases clipped from V and 6 bases from J, the junction kept 8 bases outside the gene matches. This CDR3 has 13 amino acids. The germline CDR1 and CDR2 sequences are LNHDA and SQIVND (reference sequence). CDR3 nucleotide sequence: TGTGCCAGTGGGGGACAGGCGATAAAGACCCAGTACTTC. Its protein is CASGGQAIKTQYF.

This clone has more than one count but fewer than ten. The chain couples TRBV28 to TRBJ1-5, with TRBD1 matching over 8 bases. Per the germline V gene, CDR1 is MDHEN and CDR2 is SYDVKM. This CDR3 region has 15 residues. The junction had 9 bases not matched to a gene; V was cut back by 6 bases and J by 5 bases. The DNA for the CDR3 is TGTGCCAGCAGACCGGGACAGGTGCTTTATCAGCCCCAGCATTTT. It yields the protein CASRPGQVLYQPQHF. Variable domain in full (rest from reference TRBV28 and TRBJ1-5): DVKVTQSSRYLVKRTGEKVFLECVQDMDHENMFWYRQDPGLGLRLIYFSYDVKMKEKGDIPEGYSVSREKKERFSLILESASTNQTSMYLCASRPGQVLYQPQHFGDGTRLSIL.

The chain employs TRBV27 and TRBJ2-7, with TRBD1 matching over 7 bases. Unmatched junction bases numbered 7, after V lost 2 bases and J lost 3 bases. The length of the CDR3 is 15 residues. The germline V gene encodes CDR1 MNHEY and CDR2 SMNVEV (reference sequence). In nucleotides, the CDR3 is TGTGCCAGCAGTTTAAGGGGGCCTTCCTACTACGAGCAGTACTTC. This gives the protein CASSLRGPSYYEQYF.

CDR3 amino acids: CASSFASGGTDTQYF. The DNA for the CDR3 is TGTGCCAGCAGCTTCGCTAGCGGGGGCACAGATACGCAGTATTTT. This chain connects TRBV5-4 to TRBJ2-3; 9 bases agree with TRBD2. This CDR3 comprises 15 residues. Germline V lookup: CDR1 SGHNT, CDR2 YYREEE (reference sequence). V was pared by 2 bases and J by 1 base, with 2 bases of the junction left unmatched.

V gene TRBV7-9 combines with J gene TRBJ2-3; D possibly corresponds to TRBD1 (6 bases). The CDR3 totals 15 residues. Germline CDR1 SEHNR, CDR2 FQNEAQ (reference sequence). V was trimmed by 5 bases and J by 1 base, leaving 13 bases between them. CDR3 amino acids: CASSIQGRGTDTQYF. The CDR3 DNA sequence: TGTGCCAGCAGCATACAGGGAAGGGGCACAGATACGCAGTATTTT.

J is TRBJ1-1 and V is TRBV5-6; perhaps TRBD1 as D (5 bases). The length of the CDR3 is 14 residues. With 4 bases removed from V and 5 bases from J, the gap between germline ends came to 15 bases. Germline V gene lookup returns CDR1 SGHDT and CDR2 YYEEEE. In DNA form, the CDR3 reads TGTGCCAGCAGCCCCGTGGGGGGGTGGACTGAAGCTTTCTTT. This translates into CASSPVGGWTEAFF. Filled out from reference TRBV5-6 and TRBJ1-1, the complete variable domain reads DAGVTQSPTHLIKTRGQQVTLRCSPKSGHDTVSWYQQALGQGPQFIFQYYEEEERQRGNFPDRFSGHQFPNYSSELNVNALLLGDSALYLCASSPVGGWTEAFFGQGTRLTVV.

The V gene is TRBV19, the J gene TRBJ2-7; 7 bases align to TRBD2. This CDR3 comprises 14 residues. J gave up 2 bases and V 5 bases, and 6 bases lay outside the gene matches. Per the germline V gene, CDR1 is LNHDA and CDR2 is SQIVND (reference sequence). The CDR3 here is CASSGLGGTYEQYF. CDR3 DNA: TGTGCCAGTAGTGGCTTGGGAGGGACCTACGAGCAGTACTTC.

This clone is a singleton in its sample. This chain links TRBV28 with TRBJ2-1; 9 nucleotides line up with TRBD1. Looked up from germline, CDR1 is MDHEN and CDR2 is SYDVKM. This CDR3 is built from 15 residues. Unmatched junction bases numbered 13, after V lost 6 bases and J lost 10 bases. CDR3 protein: CASSLTGGVFREQFF. The CDR3 nucleotides read TGTGCCAGCAGCCTAACAGGGGGCGTCTTTAGAGAGCAGTTCTTC. The whole variable domain, filled in from reference TRBV28 and TRBJ2-1, reads DVKVTQSSRYLVKRTGEKVFLECVQDMDHENMFWYRQDPGLGLRLIYFSYDVKMKEKGDIPEGYSVSREKKERFSLILESASTNQTSMYLCASSLTGGVFREQFFGPGTRLTVL.

This clone was counted a single time. The rearrangement links TRBV27 to TRBJ2-1; D might be TRBD2 (6 bases). CDR3 size: 15 residues. Trimming pared 3 bases from V and 2 bases from J, leaving 11 bases between. Germline lookup yields CDR1 MNHEY and CDR2 SMNVEV (reference sequence). CDR3 sequence reads: CASSLGGEAYNEQFF. CDR3 in DNA: TGTGCCAGCAGTTTGGGGGGAGAGGCCTACAATGAGCAGTTCTTC.

As DNA, the CDR3 is TGTGCCAGCAGAAGTCAAGGAGCGGCGCAAGAGACCCAGTACTTC. Encoded protein: CASRSQGAAQETQYF. The chain recombines TRBV28 with TRBJ2-5; D might be TRBD2 (5 bases). V was clipped by 6 bases and J by 2 bases, with 16 bases between them. This CDR3 comprises 15 residues. CDR1 and CDR2 (germline): MDHEN, SYDVKM.

This CDR3 is CASSLGQGISYEQYF. Written as DNA, the CDR3 is TGTGCCAGCAGCTTAGGGCAGGGGATATCCTACGAGCAGTACTTC. V gene TRBV11-2 combines with J gene TRBJ2-7; possibly TRBD1 for D (6 bases). The CDR3 is 15 residues long. Looked up from germline, CDR1 is SGHAT and CDR2 is FQNNGV. The V gene lost 1 base and the J gene lost 1 base, with 11 bases spanning the gap. Full variable domain (remainder filled in from reference TRBV11-2 and TRBJ2-7): EAGVAQSPRYKIIEKRQSVAFWCNPISGHATLYWYQQILGQGPKLLIQFQNNGVVDDSQLPKDRFSAERLKGVDSTLKIQPAKLEDSAVYLCASSLGQGISYEQYFGPGTRLTVT.

The chain couples TRBV6-5 to TRBJ2-7; 7 positions agree with TRBD2. The germline CDR1 and CDR2 sequences are MNHEY and SVGAGI. The CDR3 contains 13 residues. V gave up 4 bases and J gave up 5 bases; unmatched junction bases: 5. The chain's CDR3 is CASSSPGRDEQYF. In nucleotides, the CDR3 is TGTGCCAGCAGTTCCCCGGGGAGGGACGAGCAGTACTTC.

The CDR3 is CASSEVRQRQFF. In DNA form, the CDR3 reads TGTGCCAGCAGTGAGGTCCGTCAGCGGCAGTTCTTC. The V gene is TRBV25-1, the J gene TRBJ2-1, with unresolved D. CDR3 size: 12 residues. CDR1 and CDR2 (germline): MGHDK, SYGVNS. Trimming took off 3 bases at V and 12 bases at J, with 12 bases between the two ends.

The J gene is TRBJ2-5, the V gene TRBV4-2, with 13 positions matching TRBD2. Germline V gives CDR1 LGHNA, CDR2 YNFKEQ. The CDR3 runs to 18 residues. Unmatched junction bases numbered 10, after V lost 4 bases and J lost 2 bases. In nucleotides, the CDR3 is TGTGCCAGCAGCCTGAGTGGGACTAGCGGGGCCACACAAGAGACCCAGTACTTC. This sequence encodes CASSLSGTSGATQETQYF.

In its sample, this clone was seen many times. In nucleotides, the CDR3 is TGTGCCAGCAGTGTTGCTGTGGAGGCCGAGGAGCTGTTTTTT. This sequence encodes CASSVAVEAEELFF. This chain connects TRBV6-4 to TRBJ2-2, with D possibly being TRBD2 (5 bases). The CDR3 totals 14 residues. V lost 4 bases and J 10 bases, leaving 16 bases between the germline ends. The germline gives CDR1 MRHNA, CDR2 SNTAGT.

This sequence joins TRBV5-1 and TRBJ2-7, with a possible D match to TRBD2 (6 bases). Germline values: CDR1 SGHRS, CDR2 YFSETQ. V was cut by 5 bases and J by 6 bases, with 18 bases left in between. The CDR3 runs to 14 residues. The CDR3 DNA sequence: TGCGCCAGCAGTACTCAGGGCGGAGGGAGCGAGCAGTACTTC. This gives the protein CASSTQGGGSEQYF.

This chain joins TRBV5-4 and TRBJ1-2; 7 bases map to TRBD1. From germline, CDR1 is SGHNT and CDR2 YYREEE (reference sequence). The CDR3 runs 13 residues. V dropped 4 bases and J dropped 5; count of bases not matched to a gene: 5. CDR3 amino acids: CASSLQGPYGYTF. In DNA, the CDR3 is TGTGCCAGCAGCCTACAGGGGCCTTATGGCTACACCTTC.

This chain connects TRBV19 to TRBJ2-2; no clear D gene. The CDR3 sequence is 14 residues long. Germline assignment: CDR1 LNHDA and CDR2 SQIVND (reference sequence). The germline V and J ends were trimmed by 4 bases and 1 base, with 7 bases remaining between them. The CDR3 bases are TGTGCCAGTAGTAGGGCAGAGAACACCGGGGAGCTGTTTTTT. Residues: CASSRAENTGELFF.

This sequence joins TRBV27 and TRBJ2-2; D is possibly TRBD2 (6 bases). Trimming pared 5 bases from V and 7 bases from J, leaving 14 bases between. The CDR3 covers 14 residues. Germline lookup yields CDR1 MNHEY and CDR2 SMNVEV (reference sequence). This CDR3 is CASSAGGTLGELFF. The CDR3 coding sequence is TGTGCCAGCAGTGCCGGAGGGACCCTCGGGGAGCTGTTTTTT.

This chain joins TRBV5-4 and TRBJ2-2; 7 nucleotides line up with TRBD1. The V and J ends lost 0 bases and 3 bases, in that order; junction bases with no gene match: 2. Germline values: CDR1 SGHNT, CDR2 YYREEE (reference sequence). The CDR3 covers 15 residues. CDR3 sequence (DNA): TGTGCCAGCAGCTTGGTCCAGGGGGACACCGGGGAGCTGTTTTTT. Encoded protein: CASSLVQGDTGELFF.